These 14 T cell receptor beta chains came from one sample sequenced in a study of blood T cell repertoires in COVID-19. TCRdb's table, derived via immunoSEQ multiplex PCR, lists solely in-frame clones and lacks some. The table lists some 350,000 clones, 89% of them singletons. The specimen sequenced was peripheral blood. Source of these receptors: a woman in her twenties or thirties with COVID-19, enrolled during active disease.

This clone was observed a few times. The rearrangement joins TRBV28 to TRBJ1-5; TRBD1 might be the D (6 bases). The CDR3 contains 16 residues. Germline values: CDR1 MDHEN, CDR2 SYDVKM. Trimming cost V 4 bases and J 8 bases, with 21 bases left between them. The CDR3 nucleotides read TGTGCCAGCAGTTCCCATGGGGCTGGGGGCGGAGAGCCCCAGCATTTT. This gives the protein CASSSHGAGGGEPQHF.

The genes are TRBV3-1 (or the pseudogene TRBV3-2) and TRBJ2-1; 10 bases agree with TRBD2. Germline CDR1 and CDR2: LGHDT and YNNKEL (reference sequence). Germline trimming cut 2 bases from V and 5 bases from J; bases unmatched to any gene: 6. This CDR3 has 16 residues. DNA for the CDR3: TGTGCCAGCAGCCAATTTGGGACTAGCGAAAACAATGAGCAGTTCTTC. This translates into CASSQFGTSENNEQFF.

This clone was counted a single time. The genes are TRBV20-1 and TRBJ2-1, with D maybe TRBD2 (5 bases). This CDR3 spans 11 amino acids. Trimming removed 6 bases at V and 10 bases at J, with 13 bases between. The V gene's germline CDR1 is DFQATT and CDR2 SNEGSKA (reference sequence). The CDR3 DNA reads TGCAGTGCCAGGCAGGACTTAGAGCAGTTCTTC. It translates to CSARQDLEQFF.

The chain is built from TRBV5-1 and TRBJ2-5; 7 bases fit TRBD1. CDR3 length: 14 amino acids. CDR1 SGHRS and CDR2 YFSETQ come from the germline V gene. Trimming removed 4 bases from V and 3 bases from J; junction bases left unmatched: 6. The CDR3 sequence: CASSNQGTEETQYF. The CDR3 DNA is TGCGCCAGCAGCAACCAAGGGACAGAAGAGACCCAGTACTTC. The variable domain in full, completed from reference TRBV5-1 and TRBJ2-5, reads KAGVTQTPRYLIKTRGQQVTLSCSPISGHRSVSWYQQTPGQGLQFLFEYFSETQRNKGNFPGRFSGRQFSNSRSEMNVSTLELGDSALYLCASSNQGTEETQYFGPGTRLLVL.

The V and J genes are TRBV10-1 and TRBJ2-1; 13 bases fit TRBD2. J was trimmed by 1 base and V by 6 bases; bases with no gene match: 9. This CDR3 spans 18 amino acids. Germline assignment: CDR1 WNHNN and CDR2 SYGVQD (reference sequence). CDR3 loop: CASRRTSGRIRSYNEQFF. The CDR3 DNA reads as TGCGCCAGCAGACGGACTAGCGGGAGAATCAGGTCCTACAATGAGCAGTTCTTC.

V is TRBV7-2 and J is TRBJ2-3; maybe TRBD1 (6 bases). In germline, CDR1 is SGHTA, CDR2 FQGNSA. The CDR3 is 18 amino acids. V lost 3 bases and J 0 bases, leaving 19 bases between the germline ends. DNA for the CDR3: TGTGCCAGCAGCTTTAGGGGGACCAATCGTATCAGCACAGATACGCAGTATTTT. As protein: CASSFRGTNRISTDTQYF. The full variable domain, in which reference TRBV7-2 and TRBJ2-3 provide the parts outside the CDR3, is GAGVSQSPSNKVTEKGKDVELRCDPISGHTALYWYRQSLGQGLEFLIYFQGNSAPDKSGLPSDRFSAERTGGSVSTLTIQRTQQEDSAVYLCASSFRGTNRISTDTQYFGPGTRLTVL.

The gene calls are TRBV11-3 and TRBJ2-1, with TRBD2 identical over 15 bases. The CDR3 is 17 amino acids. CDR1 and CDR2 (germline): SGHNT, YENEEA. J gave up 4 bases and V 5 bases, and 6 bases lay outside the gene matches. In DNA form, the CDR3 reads TGTGCCAGCAGCCCCGGGACTAGCGGGAGGTGGTACAATGAGCAGTTCTTC. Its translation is CASSPGTSGRWYNEQFF.

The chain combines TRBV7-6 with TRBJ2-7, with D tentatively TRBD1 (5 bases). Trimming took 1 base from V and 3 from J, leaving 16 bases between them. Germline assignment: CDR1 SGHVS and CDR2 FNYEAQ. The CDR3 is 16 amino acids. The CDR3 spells CASSLEAGPAFYEQYF. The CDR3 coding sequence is TGTGCCAGCAGCTTAGAAGCAGGGCCAGCCTTCTACGAGCAGTACTTC.

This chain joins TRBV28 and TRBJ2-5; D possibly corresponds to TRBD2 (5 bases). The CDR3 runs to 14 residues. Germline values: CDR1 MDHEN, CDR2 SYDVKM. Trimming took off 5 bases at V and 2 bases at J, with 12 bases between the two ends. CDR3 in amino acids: CASSAPGVQETQYF. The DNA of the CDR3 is TGTGCCAGCAGTGCCCCCGGGGTGCAAGAGACCCAGTACTTC.

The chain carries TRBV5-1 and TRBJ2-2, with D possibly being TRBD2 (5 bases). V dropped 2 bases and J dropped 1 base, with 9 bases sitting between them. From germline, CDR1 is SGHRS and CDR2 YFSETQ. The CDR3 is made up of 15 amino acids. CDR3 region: CASSLAVRNTGELFF. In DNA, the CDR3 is TGCGCCAGCAGCTTAGCGGTCCGGAACACCGGGGAGCTGTTTTTT. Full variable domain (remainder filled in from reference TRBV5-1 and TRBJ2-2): KAGVTQTPRYLIKTRGQQVTLSCSPISGHRSVSWYQQTPGQGLQFLFEYFSETQRNKGNFPGRFSGRQFSNSRSEMNVSTLELGDSALYLCASSLAVRNTGELFFGEGSRLTVL.

CDR3: CASSPRISYNEQFF. The DNA for the CDR3 is TGTGCCAGCAGCCCGCGAATCTCCTACAATGAGCAGTTCTTC. V and J are TRBV9 and TRBJ2-1; no clear D. There are 14 residues in the CDR3. Looked up from germline, CDR1 is SGDLS and CDR2 is YYNGEE. Trimming pared 4 bases from V and 0 bases from J, leaving 8 bases between.

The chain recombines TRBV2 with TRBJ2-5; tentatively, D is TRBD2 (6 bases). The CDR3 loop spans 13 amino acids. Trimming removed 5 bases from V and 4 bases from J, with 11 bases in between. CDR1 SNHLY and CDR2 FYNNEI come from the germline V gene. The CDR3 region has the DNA TGTGCCAGCAGTACGGGAGCGGGAGAGACCCAGTACTTC. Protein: CASSTGAGETQYF.

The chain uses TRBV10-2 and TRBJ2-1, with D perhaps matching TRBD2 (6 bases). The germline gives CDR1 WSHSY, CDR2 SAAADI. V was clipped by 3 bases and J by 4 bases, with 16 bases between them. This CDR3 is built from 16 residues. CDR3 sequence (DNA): TGCGCCAGCAGTGACGGGTCGGCGGGGTCTTACAATGAGCAGTTCTTC. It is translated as CASSDGSAGSYNEQFF.

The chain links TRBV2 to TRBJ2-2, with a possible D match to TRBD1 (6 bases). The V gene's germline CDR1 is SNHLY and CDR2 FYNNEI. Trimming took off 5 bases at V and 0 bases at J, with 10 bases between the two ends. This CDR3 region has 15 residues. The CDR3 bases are TGTGCCAGCAGTTTCGGGACACCGAACACCGGGGAGCTGTTTTTT. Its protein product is CASSFGTPNTGELFF. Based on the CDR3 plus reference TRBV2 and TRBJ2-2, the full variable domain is EPEVTQTPSHQVTQMGQEVILRCVPISNHLYFYWYRQILGQKVEFLVSFYNNEISEKSEIFDDQFSVERPDGSNFTLKIRSTKLEDSAMYFCASSFGTPNTGELFFGEGSRLTVL.